The clone carrying this T cell receptor (beta chain) was seen just once. The length of the CDR3 is 17 residues. CDR1 MNHNS and CDR2 SASEGT come from the germline V gene. The V segment lost 4 bases and the J segment 4 bases; nucleotides outside the gene matches: 12. The sample belongs to a study of PD-1 blockade in classical Hodgkin lymphoma. Time point described: cycle 4 day 1 (C4D1), after about 6 weeks of nivolumab. Relapses following autologous stem cell transplantation were seen in all patients, with brentuximab vedotin exposure varying. Clones were sequenced by immunoSEQ multiplex PCR, and TCRdb holds only the in-frame ones, with some missing. The table shows 96,000 or so clones, with more than 85% occurring only once.

This sequence was found in a human donor with classical Hodgkin lymphoma. The material sequenced was peripheral blood mononuclear cells (PBMCs), taken before the fourth cycle of nivolumab. The chain has TRBV6-1 and TRBJ2-2; TRBD1 matches at 7 bases. The chain's CDR3 is CASSGKTGSPVTGELFF. The DNA of the CDR3 is TGTGCCAGCAGTGGGAAGACAGGGAGCCCCGTCACCGGGGAGCTGTTTTTT.